This T cell receptor (beta chain) was observed in a study of regulatory T cells in long-lasting Graves disease. Stated time point: persistent/refractory GD, antithyroid drugs over 5 years with positive TRAb. Preparation of the TCR library used RNA extracted from PBMCs. This clonotype has more than one count but fewer than ten. The CDR3 contains 13 residues. With V trimmed by 4 bases and J by 5 bases, 6 bases remained unmatched. Germline assignment: CDR1 DFQATT and CDR2 SNEGSKA (reference sequence). Arm-PCR of CDR3 regions with iRepertoire HTBI primers generated TCR beta libraries. TCRdb reprocessed the multiplex PCR reads with MiXCR, giving one entry per CDR3 protein. The repertoire holds over 350,000 distinct CDR3 sequences, with 20% to 25% as singletons.

The V gene is TRBV20-1, the J gene TRBJ2-7; 9 positions agree with TRBD1. Material: peripheral blood mononuclear cells (PBMCs), obtained when the disease was refractory, from a patient treated with antithyroid drugs. This receptor was taken from a female donor with Graves disease. CDR3 loop: CSAIGQGKHEQYF. For the CDR3, the DNA is TGCAGTGCTATTGGACAGGGGAAACACGAGCAGTACTTC.